Each of the 14 T cell receptor beta chains below was sequenced from the same sample in a study of Ad26.COV2.S vaccination and SARS-CoV-2 variants. Profiling relied on immunoSEQ multiplex PCR, and the TCRdb table lists in-frame clones only, not all of them. The table records around 450,000 clones, 88% of them present only once. Treatment denoted: around 19 received Ad26.COV2.S at low or high dose, single or two shots; five or six received placebo; per-sample allocation not given. At day 63 after the first vaccine or placebo injection, samples were drawn. This specimen consisted of peripheral blood, obtained in a trial of Ad26.COV2.S vaccine versus placebo. The receptors were gathered from a person between 18 and 65 years old who received the Ad26.COV2.S COVID-19 vaccine or a placebo.

The chain recombines TRBV5-4 with TRBJ2-2; maybe TRBD1 (6 bases). The CDR3 length is 14 residues. Looked up from germline, CDR1 is SGHNT and CDR2 is YYREEE (reference sequence). V dropped 3 bases and J dropped 8 bases, with 14 bases sitting between them. The CDR3 sequence: CASSSGQRPGELFF. The CDR3 DNA sequence: TGTGCCAGCAGCTCCGGACAGAGGCCAGGGGAGCTGTTTTTT.

This chain links TRBV4-2 with TRBJ1-2; 7 nucleotides line up with TRBD1. The V segment lost 0 bases and the J segment 4 bases; nucleotides outside the gene matches: 11. CDR1 LGHNA and CDR2 YNFKEQ come from the germline V gene. The CDR3 runs 17 residues. This CDR3 is CASSQETGVPLTYGYTF. DNA for the CDR3: TGTGCCAGCAGCCAAGAAACAGGGGTTCCCCTTACCTATGGCTACACCTTC.

J is TRBJ2-3 and V is TRBV2; unclear D gene. CDR1 and CDR2 from the germline V gene are SNHLY and FYNNEI. The CDR3 is 13 amino acids. V was clipped by 4 bases and J by 3 bases, with 8 bases between them. For the CDR3, the DNA is TGTGCCAGCAGTGTTTTACAAACAGATACGCAGTATTTT. Protein: CASSVLQTDTQYF.

Regarding this clone: This sample includes further DNA sequences coding for the same CDR3. The chain is built from TRBV28 and TRBJ2-7, with D perhaps TRBD1 or TRBD2 (5 bases each). Germline values: CDR1 MDHEN, CDR2 SYDVKM. The CDR3 extends over 12 amino acids. Trimming left V 3 bases short and J 3 bases short, with 6 bases between. CDR3 region: CASSLGVYEQYF. The CDR3 DNA sequence: TGTGCCAGCAGTTTGGGGGTCTACGAGCAGTACTTC. Together with reference TRBV28 and TRBJ2-7, the CDR3 gives the full variable domain: DVKVTQSSRYLVKRTGEKVFLECVQDMDHENMFWYRQDPGLGLRLIYFSYDVKMKEKGDIPEGYSVSREKKERFSLILESASTNQTSMYLCASSLGVYEQYFGPGTRLTVT.

The V call is TRBV5-1, the J call TRBJ1-6; maybe TRBD1 (5 bases). Trimming shortened V by 3 bases and J by 7 bases, and 8 bases separated the two germline ends. CDR3 size: 13 residues. CDR1 and CDR2 (germline): SGHRS, YFSETQ. CDR3 in DNA: TGCGCCAGCAGCTCAGACAGCAATTCACCCCTCCACTTT. This gives the protein CASSSDSNSPLHF.

The rearrangement links TRBV6-2 or TRBV6-3 to TRBJ1-1, with D maybe TRBD1 (6 bases). The ends were cut back, 0 bases at V and 5 bases at J, with 16 bases in the middle. Per germline, CDR1 MNHEY and CDR2 SVGEGT. This CDR3 comprises 16 residues. CDR3 residues: CASSYSSPGVVTEAFF. Written as DNA, the CDR3 is TGTGCCAGCAGTTACTCGAGTCCAGGGGTGGTAACTGAAGCTTTCTTT.

This rearrangement joins TRBV19 to TRBJ1-1, with 8 bases lining up with TRBD1. Germline V gene lookup returns CDR1 LNHDA and CDR2 SQIVND (reference sequence). The J segment lost 7 bases and the V segment lost 3 bases, leaving 13 bases of the junction unmatched. The CDR3 has 16 amino acids. The CDR3 DNA reads as TGTGCCAGTAGTATCCACGGACAGGGCCCATTGGGTGAAGCTTTCTTT. Its protein product is CASSIHGQGPLGEAFF.

The gene calls are TRBV5-1 and TRBJ1-1; perhaps TRBD1 as D (6 bases). Per the germline V gene, CDR1 is SGHRS and CDR2 is YFSETQ. The CDR3 sequence is 15 residues long. V was shortened by 3 bases and J by 2 bases, with 14 bases between the two germline ends. This CDR3 is CASSSSDSTNTEAFF. CDR3 bases: TGCGCCAGCAGCTCCTCGGACAGCACAAACACTGAAGCTTTCTTT.

The CDR3 here is CASSSSIAGIYNEQFF. DNA of the CDR3: TGTGCCAGCAGCTCCTCCATAGCGGGGATCTACAATGAGCAGTTCTTC. The rearrangement uses TRBV6-2 or TRBV6-3 and TRBJ2-1; 8 bases agree with TRBD2. The CDR3 totals 16 residues. The V and J ends lost 6 bases and 3 bases, in that order; junction bases with no gene match: 10. Germline CDR1 MNHEY, CDR2 SVGEGT.

The rearrangement uses TRBV7-2 and TRBJ1-6; 8 bases line up with TRBD1. V was pared by 5 bases and J by 8 bases, with 5 bases of the junction left unmatched. The germline CDR1 and CDR2 sequences are SGHTA and FQGNSA. The CDR3 is made up of 14 amino acids. The CDR3 spells CASSRTGSDSPLHF. The CDR3 coding sequence is TGTGCCAGCAGCCGGACAGGGAGTGATTCACCCCTCCACTTT. The variable domain in full, with the rest retrieved from reference TRBV7-2 and TRBJ1-6, is GAGVSQSPSNKVTEKGKDVELRCDPISGHTALYWYRQSLGQGLEFLIYFQGNSAPDKSGLPSDRFSAERTGGSVSTLTIQRTQQEDSAVYLCASSRTGSDSPLHFGNGTRLTVT.

This rearrangement joins TRBV24-1 to TRBJ2-3, with 12 positions matching TRBD2. The trim removed 3 bases at V and 3 bases at J, leaving 9 bases unmatched. Germline-derived CDR1 and CDR2 are KGHDR and SFDVKD. The CDR3 totals 18 residues. The CDR3 region is CATSDPITSGGTTDTQYF. CDR3 in DNA: TGTGCCACCAGTGATCCTATTACTAGCGGGGGGACGACAGATACGCAGTATTTT.

The V gene is TRBV30, the J gene TRBJ1-1; D is uncertain. With 4 bases removed from V and 5 bases from J, the gap between germline ends came to 14 bases. Per germline, CDR1 GTSNPN and CDR2 SVGIG (reference sequence). This CDR3 is built from 13 residues. As DNA, the CDR3 is TGTGCCTGGAATGCAAAACGGGAAACTGAAGCTTTCTTT. It codes for CAWNAKRETEAFF.

The rearrangement links TRBV6-1 to TRBJ1-5; 7 bases agree with TRBD1. V was clipped by 2 bases and J by 4 bases; unmatched bases: 8. This CDR3 region has 16 residues. CDR1 MNHNS and CDR2 SASEGT come from the germline V gene. The CDR3 nucleotides are TGTGCCAGCAGTGAAACAAGGTCGACAGGGAATCAGCCCCAGCATTTT. Translated, it gives CASSETRSTGNQPQHF.

The chain recombines TRBV25-1 with TRBJ1-2; unclear D gene. With 1 base removed from V and 0 bases from J, the gap between germline ends came to 3 bases. Germline CDR1 reads MGHDK; CDR2 reads SYGVNS. This CDR3 has 13 amino acids. This CDR3 reads CASSESANYGYTF. The CDR3 DNA reads as TGTGCCAGCAGTGAATCAGCTAACTATGGCTACACCTTC.